This record covers a single T cell receptor beta chain. What it binds is unknown. Germline V CDR1 and CDR2: SGHTA, FQGTGA. V trimming: 5 bases; J trimming: 3 bases; junction bases outside the gene matches: 9. The length of the CDR3 is 16 residues. This record belongs to a study of response to subunit inactivated influenza vaccine. Study conclusions and caveats: Authors suggested each seasonal flu vaccination may recruit only limited numbers of new T cells.

One entry per CDR3 protein, called by TCRdb with MiXCR from the RT-PCR reads. Of a few hundred thousand distinct CDR3 sequences in the sample, over 9.5% were seen once. The chain links TRBV7-3 to TRBJ2-2, with 7 bases identical to TRBD1. The source was PBMCs from blood, collected 40 to 50 days after vaccination. This sequence originates from a man aged 50-59 years who received an inactivated influenza vaccine. This CDR3 is CASSTTIQGYTGELFF. The CDR3 DNA reads TGTGCCAGCAGCACAACGATACAGGGGTACACCGGGGAGCTGTTTTTT.